The 23 T cell receptor beta chains below come from one sample, sequenced in a study of cytomegalovirus exposure and HLA in healthy donors. 13 Jbeta primers and 60 Vbeta primers were used for the PCR. The protocol was immunoSEQ multiplex PCR, while the TCRdb copy is restricted to in-frame clones and leaves out a portion. The sample carries about 190,000 clones, approximately 82% recorded once. Material: PBMCs. The receptors derive from a man in his forties in good health and CMV-seropositive.

This chain uses TRBV5-1 with TRBJ2-5, with a possible D match to TRBD2 (6 bases). Germline lookup yields CDR1 SGHRS and CDR2 YFSETQ. This CDR3 comprises 13 residues. Trimming removed 2 bases at V and 5 bases at J, with 10 bases between. CDR3 sequence: CASSFGRDETQYF. The CDR3 region has the DNA TGCGCCAGCAGCTTCGGGCGGGACGAGACCCAGTACTTC.

The gene calls are TRBV5-6 and TRBJ1-2; 8 bases agree with TRBD1. The CDR3 runs to 14 residues. Per the germline V gene, CDR1 is SGHDT and CDR2 is YYEEEE. V gave up 7 bases and J gave up 1 base; unmatched junction bases: 6. The CDR3: CASFLGQDNYGYTF. In DNA, the CDR3 is TGTGCCAGCTTCCTGGGACAGGATAACTATGGCTACACCTTC. Complete variable domain (other parts from reference TRBV5-6 and TRBJ1-2): DAGVTQSPTHLIKTRGQQVTLRCSPKSGHDTVSWYQQALGQGPQFIFQYYEEEERQRGNFPDRFSGHQFPNYSSELNVNALLLGDSALYLCASFLGQDNYGYTFGSGTRLTVV.

The chain carries TRBV6-6 and TRBJ1-1; D may be TRBD1 (5 bases). Germline-derived CDR1 and CDR2 are MNHNY and SVGAGI (reference sequence). This CDR3 spans 13 amino acids. Trimming left V 7 bases short and J 5 bases short, with 14 bases between. CDR3 sequence (DNA): TGTGCCAGCATCCTGTTGGGGGGGACTGAAGCTTTCTTT. Protein: CASILLGGTEAFF.

This chain links TRBV7-9 with TRBJ2-2, with TRBD2 matching over 12 bases. This CDR3 region has 17 residues. V shed 5 bases, J shed 4 bases, and the junction held 8 bases outside the gene matches. In germline, CDR1 is SEHNR, CDR2 FQNEAQ (reference sequence). The CDR3 sequence: CASSSASGRARTGELFF. For the CDR3, the DNA is TGTGCCAGCAGCAGTGCTAGCGGGAGGGCGCGCACCGGGGAGCTGTTTTTT.

A word on this clone: Sequence at one end of the junction differs from germline and may be a read error. The rearrangement joins TRBV5-1 to TRBJ1-3; TRBD1 matches 7 bases. Looked up from germline, CDR1 is SGHRS and CDR2 is YFSETQ. The CDR3 is 14 residues long. The CDR3 nucleotides read TGTGCCAGCAGCCTAAGGGGGCACGGAAACACCATATATTTT. It codes for CASSLRGHGNTIYF.

The CDR3 coding sequence is TGTGCCAGCACTGGGGCGGACTCCTACGAGCAGTACTTC. This encodes CASTGADSYEQYF. The chain links TRBV6-5 to TRBJ2-7, with a tentative D call TRBD1 (5 bases). The V and J ends lost 7 bases and 0 bases respectively, with 10 bases between them. CDR1 and CDR2 from the germline V gene are MNHEY and SVGAGI. The CDR3 is 13 residues long.

The J gene is TRBJ2-7, the V gene TRBV7-9; TRBD1 agrees at 9 bases. The CDR3 is made up of 14 amino acids. V shed 1 base, J shed 4 bases, and the junction held 2 bases outside the gene matches. Per germline, CDR1 SEHNR and CDR2 FQNEAQ (reference sequence). The CDR3 DNA is TGTGCCAGCAGCTTAGGCGGGACAGGGTACGAGCAGTACTTC. Protein product: CASSLGGTGYEQYF.

This chain links TRBV7-6 with TRBJ2-7; 12 nucleotides match TRBD2. The CDR3 is 15 amino acids. The J segment lost 6 bases and the V segment lost 3 bases, leaving 6 bases of the junction unmatched. CDR1 is SGHVS, CDR2 FNYEAQ, per germline. In DNA, the CDR3 is TGTGCCAGCAGCTTCTCTAGCGGGAGGGAGGGCGAGCAGTACTTC. Translating it yields CASSFSSGREGEQYF. Drawing the rest from reference TRBV7-6 and TRBJ2-7, the complete variable domain is GAGVSQSPRYKVTKRGQDVALRCDPISGHVSLYWYRQALGQGPEFLTYFNYEAQQDKSGLPNDRFSAERPEGSISTLTIQRTEQRDSAMYRCASSFSSGREGEQYFGPGTRLTVT.

This rearrangement joins TRBV27 to TRBJ2-7; 8 positions match TRBD1. Germline trimming cut 6 bases from V and 2 bases from J; bases unmatched to any gene: 9. From germline, CDR1 is MNHEY and CDR2 SMNVEV (reference sequence). CDR3 length equals 15 residues. This chain's CDR3 is CASRFTTGDAYEQYF. The DNA for the CDR3 is TGTGCCAGCAGATTCACGACAGGGGACGCCTACGAGCAGTACTTC.

This clone was detected only once. The J gene is TRBJ2-3, the V gene TRBV29-1; 11 nucleotides match TRBD2. The CDR3 loop spans 14 amino acids. Germline CDR1 and CDR2: SQVTM and ANQGSEA. Unmatched junction bases numbered 4, after V lost 4 bases and J lost 4 bases. Written as DNA, the CDR3 is TGCAGCGTTGTACTAGCGGGAGCCCCAGATACGCAGTATTTT. Protein product: CSVVLAGAPDTQYF.

The gene calls are TRBV9 and TRBJ1-2; 12 bases fit TRBD1. This CDR3 region has 14 residues. The ends lost 4 bases at V and 8 bases at J; junction bases unmatched: 6. CDR1 and CDR2 from the germline V gene are SGDLS and YYNGEE. CDR3 in amino acids: CASSPGTGGEGYTF. The DNA for the CDR3 is TGTGCCAGCAGCCCTGGGACAGGGGGCGAAGGCTACACCTTC.

The genes are TRBV14 and TRBJ1-4, with TRBD1 as a possible D gene (6 bases). The V end was cut by 4 bases, the J end by 4 bases, with 13 bases between. The CDR3 covers 15 residues. Germline V lookup: CDR1 SGHDN, CDR2 FVKESK. CDR3 nucleotide sequence: TGTGCCAGCAGCCGGCGGGGGCCGTTTAATGAAAAACTGTTTTTT. Translated: CASSRRGPFNEKLFF.

The V gene is TRBV6-6, the J gene TRBJ1-1, with D perhaps TRBD1 (5 bases). The CDR3 extends over 14 amino acids. Per germline, CDR1 MNHNY and CDR2 SVGAGI (reference sequence). The germline V and J ends were trimmed by 2 bases and 2 bases, with 9 bases remaining between them. This CDR3 is CASSYIGHNTEAFF. CDR3 in DNA: TGTGCCAGCAGTTACATCGGACACAACACTGAAGCTTTCTTT.

This rearrangement joins TRBV5-1 to TRBJ2-1; TRBD2 agrees at 12 bases. V lost 4 bases, J lost 9 bases, and 8 bases stayed unmatched. The CDR3 is 15 residues long. Germline lookup yields CDR1 SGHRS and CDR2 YFSETQ. The CDR3 region is CASSTLAGGPGEQFF. The CDR3 bases are TGCGCCAGCAGCACCCTAGCGGGAGGGCCGGGTGAGCAGTTCTTC.

Only a few counts were recorded for this clone. This chain connects TRBV7-9 to TRBJ2-1; possible D gene TRBD2, 7 bases. Trimming left V 1 base short and J 10 bases short, with 20 bases between. CDR1 and CDR2 (germline): SEHNR, FQNEAQ (reference sequence). The CDR3 is 16 residues long. CDR3 DNA sequence: TGTGCCAGCAGCTTAGAGTTAAGGGGGGGAGGAAAAGAGCAGTTCTTC. As protein: CASSLELRGGGKEQFF.

The chain joins TRBV19 to TRBJ2-2; D perhaps matches TRBD2 (5 bases). Germline V gives CDR1 LNHDA, CDR2 SQIVND (reference sequence). Trimming cost V 5 bases and J 0 bases, with 7 bases left between them. This CDR3 is 14 amino acids long. The CDR3 here is CASSPLANTGELFF. The CDR3, as DNA: TGTGCCAGTAGTCCACTAGCGAACACCGGGGAGCTGTTTTTT.

The V call is TRBV19, the J call TRBJ1-5; 8 positions agree with TRBD1. With V trimmed by 2 bases and J by 2 bases, 8 bases remained unmatched. Germline-derived CDR1 and CDR2 are LNHDA and SQIVND (reference sequence). The CDR3 runs to 17 residues. The CDR3 DNA reads as TGTGCCAGTAGTATACGGGAGACAGGGGCCGGCAATCAGCCCCAGCATTTT. It translates to CASSIRETGAGNQPQHF.

The CDR3 sequence: CASSSRDRGTGNTIYF. The CDR3, as DNA: TGTGCCAGCAGTTCCCGGGACAGGGGAACTGGAAACACCATATATTTT. This rearrangement joins TRBV6-6 to TRBJ1-3; 10 bases match TRBD1. With V trimmed by 4 bases and J by 2 bases, 5 bases remained unmatched. The CDR3 loop spans 16 amino acids. The V gene's germline CDR1 is MNHNY and CDR2 SVGAGI (reference sequence).

The rearrangement uses TRBV5-1 and TRBJ2-5; 10 positions match TRBD1. There are 14 residues in the CDR3. Germline V gene lookup returns CDR1 SGHRS and CDR2 YFSETQ. J lost 5 bases, V lost 0 bases, and 1 base had no gene match. CDR3: CASSLEGQGETQYF. The CDR3, as DNA: TGCGCCAGCAGCTTGGAGGGACAGGGGGAGACCCAGTACTTC.

This clone was seen more than once but under ten times. The J gene is TRBJ1-1, the V gene TRBV5-4; 8 bases agree with TRBD1. Germline values: CDR1 SGHNT, CDR2 YYREEE (reference sequence). The CDR3 runs 15 residues. V shed 4 bases, J shed 5 bases, and the junction held 10 bases outside the gene matches. CDR3 DNA sequence: TGTGCCAGCAGCGATCGGGCAGGGGGCTGGACTGAAGCTTTCTTT. This codes for CASSDRAGGWTEAFF.

This clone appeared once. The chain has TRBV5-1 and TRBJ1-1; a possible D gene is TRBD1 (6 bases). There are 15 residues in the CDR3. Germline V lookup: CDR1 SGHRS, CDR2 YFSETQ. V lost 0 bases and J 1 base, leaving 10 bases between the germline ends. For the CDR3, the DNA is TGCGCCAGCAGCTTGGTGGGGGGGCCGAACACTGAAGCTTTCTTT. It translates to CASSLVGGPNTEAFF. The whole variable domain, remainder taken from reference TRBV5-1 and TRBJ1-1, is KAGVTQTPRYLIKTRGQQVTLSCSPISGHRSVSWYQQTPGQGLQFLFEYFSETQRNKGNFPGRFSGRQFSNSRSEMNVSTLELGDSALYLCASSLVGGPNTEAFFGQGTRLTVV.

This chain uses TRBV19 with TRBJ2-7; TRBD2 might be the D (5 bases). This CDR3 spans 15 amino acids. Germline CDR1 is LNHDA and CDR2 is SQIVND (reference sequence). Trimming removed 6 bases from V and 6 bases from J, with 21 bases in between. The CDR3 DNA reads TGTGCCAGTAGCCGTTCAGTCCGGGGTACTGTCGAGCAGTACTTC. Protein: CASSRSVRGTVEQYF.

The chain is built from TRBV2 and TRBJ2-1, with a weak D call TRBD1 (5 bases). Germline CDR1 is SNHLY and CDR2 is FYNNEI. This CDR3 has 12 amino acids. V was pared by 6 bases and J by 12 bases, with 15 bases between. The CDR3 coding sequence is TGTGCCAGCAGGTCGACAGTCTTCGGGCAGTTCTTC. Its translation: CASRSTVFGQFF.